Below are 2 T cell receptor beta chains sequenced from a single sample in a study of T cell changes during pregnancy in multiple sclerosis. Generated by immunoSEQ multiplex PCR, the TCRdb table keeps only in-frame clones and is missing some. The sample lists under 70,000 clones, around 92% occurring once. The sample in question was peripheral blood, obtained after pregnancy. The receptors were gathered from a female donor in good health, enrolled as a control in a pregnancy study.

This chain joins TRBV11-2 and TRBJ2-7; perhaps TRBD2 as D (6 bases). This CDR3 comprises 12 residues. V dropped 11 bases and J dropped 0 bases, with 11 bases sitting between them. Germline V gene sequence: CDR1 SGHAT, CDR2 FQNNGV. The CDR3 spells CAGQGLSYEQYF. CDR3 DNA: TGTGCCGGGCAGGGACTCTCCTACGAGCAGTACTTC.

This clone was detected once. The chain combines TRBV18 with TRBJ1-5; D is ambiguous. This CDR3 has 16 amino acids. Looked up from germline, CDR1 is KGHSH and CDR2 is LQKENI. Trimming took 2 bases from V and 4 from J, leaving 15 bases between them. As DNA, the CDR3 is TGTGCCAGCTCACCAGGATTCTTTCGGGAAAATCAGCCCCAGCATTTT. Its translation is CASSPGFFRENQPQHF.